This TCR beta chain was sequenced for a study of cytomegalovirus exposure and HLA in healthy donors. This clone was seen only a few times. Its target is not known. The V gene lost 4 bases and the J gene lost 3 bases, with 9 bases spanning the gap. CDR1 and CDR2 from the germline V gene are SEHNR and FQNEAQ (reference sequence). The CDR3 totals 13 residues. Primers: 60 Vbeta forward and 13 Jbeta reverse. Sequenced by immunoSEQ multiplex PCR; TCRdb stores in-frame clones only, minus some. Of around 150,000 clones listed, about 80% are singletons. Study findings and constraints: What was likely a sequencing artifact was a cluster of highly shared sequence variants.

The sample consisted of PBMCs. The sequence was collected from a middle-aged woman in good health and CMV-seronegative. The genes are TRBV7-9 and TRBJ1-1, with D unclear. The CDR3 DNA reads TGTGCCAGCAGCTACAGAGAGTACACTGAAGCTTTCTTT. Translating gives CASSYREYTEAFF.